This T cell receptor beta chain was sequenced for a study of T cell clonotyping in hematopoietic cell transplantation. Regarding the study as a whole: Few recipient clonotypes overlapped donors; over 95% were de novo at given depth. Recipient TCR diversity dropped after transplant; expanded clonotypes rose from day 30 to 180. CD4 and CD8 repertoire contributions could not be separated without sorting.

The method was immunoSEQ multiplex PCR; TCRdb's version includes in-frame clones alone and lacks a portion of them. The sample contains tens of thousands of clones, 90% to 96% of which appear only once. Sample time point: recipient sample about 28 days before transplant, after cytoreduction. About this clone: Its antigen is undetermined.

The CDR3 is made up of 17 amino acids. Between the trimmed V and J ends, which lost 7 bases and 0 bases, there was a span of 16 bases. Germline CDR1 reads LNHDA; CDR2 reads SQIVND (reference sequence). The source material was peripheral blood mononuclear cells, sampled before stem cell transplant. This clonotype was sampled from a woman aged 45-59 years with acute myeloid leukemia. Some clones in this sample may be carry-over from other donors' samples. The chain joins TRBV19 to TRBJ1-6, with D unresolved. CDR3 DNA sequence: TGTGCCAGTACGTCCGGCCTCTCGAGCTCCTATAATTCACCCCTCCACTTT. This codes for CASTSGLSSSYNSPLHF.